Each of the 5 T cell receptor beta chains below was sequenced from the same sample in a study of beta chain features in type 1 diabetes. These receptors' antigens are unknown. Every bit of the isolated RNA underwent reverse transcription, so sequencing read expressed TCRB transcripts. Clones were sequenced by immunoSEQ multiplex PCR, and TCRdb holds only the in-frame ones, with some missing. The sample holds approximately 150,000 clones, around 63% seen once. Study results and caveats: Significant though moderate, a shortening of TCRB CDR3s appeared in all four CD4+ subsets of Type 1 diabetes patients.

The source material was naive CD4+ T cells from blood. The receptors here all came from a man aged 25 to 40 with type 1 diabetes.

The chain has TRBV4-3 and TRBJ1-4; D is possibly TRBD1 (5 bases). Germline assignment: CDR1 LGHNA and CDR2 YSLEER. The V end lost 1 base, the J end lost 4 bases, and 19 bases lay between the germline ends. This CDR3 has 18 amino acids. The CDR3, as DNA: TGCGCCAGCAGCCAAGTTAGGGGTGGGAGACTGCTTAATGAAAAACTGTTTTTT. As protein: CASSQVRGGRLLNEKLFF.

This chain joins TRBV30 and TRBJ1-3; D not certain. The CDR3 sequence is 12 residues long. V lost 5 bases, J lost 4 bases, and 9 bases lay in between. CDR1 is GTSNPN, CDR2 SVGIG, per germline (reference sequence). The CDR3 nucleotides read TGTGCCTGGCAGCTCGGCGGAAACACCATATATTTT. It codes for CAWQLGGNTIYF.

The chain is built from TRBV30 and TRBJ2-7; tentative D call: TRBD1 (5 bases). Germline lookup yields CDR1 GTSNPN and CDR2 SVGIG (reference sequence). The CDR3 contains 14 residues. With 0 bases removed from V and 2 bases from J, the gap between germline ends came to 11 bases. CDR3 sequence reads: CAWSVVGVAYEQYF. Here the CDR3 DNA reads TGTGCCTGGAGTGTCGTAGGGGTCGCCTACGAGCAGTACTTC.

This clone was counted between two and nine times. J is TRBJ1-1 and V is TRBV29-1, with 7 bases fitting TRBD1. With 5 bases clipped from V and 6 bases from J, the junction kept 9 bases outside the gene matches. The CDR3 extends over 13 amino acids. Germline V gene data show CDR1 as SQVTM and CDR2 as ANQGSEA. The CDR3 DNA is TGCAGCGTTTCGACAGGGTTCAGCGCTGAAGCTTTCTTT. Protein product: CSVSTGFSAEAFF.

This clone has more than one count but fewer than ten. The chain has TRBV4-1 and TRBJ1-2; no reliable D call. Trimming pared 0 bases from V and 4 bases from J, leaving 18 bases between. CDR3 length: 17 amino acids. Germline loops: CDR1 MGHRA, CDR2 YSYEKL. The CDR3 reads CASSQEGRTDGPYGYTF. DNA of the CDR3: TGCGCCAGCAGCCAAGAAGGGCGCACCGACGGTCCCTATGGCTACACCTTC.